The 27 T cell receptor beta chains below all came from one sample that was sequenced in a study of human versus mouse CDR3 diversity and MHC coevolution. Repertoires were generated with immunoSEQ multiplex PCR, while TCRdb's copy carries only in-frame clones and drops some. The sample includes 86,000 or so clones, 93% of them seen just once. The sequenced sample was naive CD4+ T cells from blood. As to subset: CD45RO-negative CD62L-positive naive CD4 T cells. The origin of the receptors is a person aged 30 to 69 in good health.

The chain joins TRBV19 to TRBJ1-5; 8 bases fit TRBD1. The J segment lost 7 bases and the V segment lost 7 bases, leaving 6 bases of the junction unmatched. Per germline, CDR1 LNHDA and CDR2 SQIVND (reference sequence). The CDR3 is 13 residues long. The CDR3 DNA reads TGTGCCAGTACCGACAGGGGAGGCCAGCCCCAGCATTTT. It codes for CASTDRGGQPQHF. Together with reference TRBV19 and TRBJ1-5, the CDR3 gives the full variable domain: DGGITQSPKYLFRKEGQNVTLSCEQNLNHDAMYWYRQDPGQGLRLIYYSQIVNDFQKGDIAEGYSVSREKKESFPLTVTSAQKNPTAFYLCASTDRGGQPQHFGDGTRLSIL.

The rearrangement uses TRBV18 and TRBJ1-3, with D possibly TRBD1 on 6 matching bases. The CDR3 totals 15 residues. The V and J ends lost 5 bases and 2 bases respectively, with 13 bases between them. CDR1 is KGHSH, CDR2 LQKENI, per germline. The CDR3 DNA follows: TGTGCCAGCTCAGTCACAGGGAGCACTGGAAACACCATATATTTT. Its protein is CASSVTGSTGNTIYF.

CDR3 loop: CASSDYRGQGYGYTF. The CDR3 DNA is TGTGCCAGCAGCGATTACAGGGGGCAGGGCTATGGCTACACCTTC. V is TRBV9 and J is TRBJ1-2; 9 bases are a match to TRBD1. In germline, CDR1 is SGDLS, CDR2 YYNGEE. With V trimmed by 3 bases and J by 4 bases, 7 bases remained unmatched. This CDR3 spans 15 amino acids. The entire variable domain, with the rest obtained from reference TRBV9 and TRBJ1-2, is as follows: DSGVTQTPKHLITATGQRVTLRCSPRSGDLSVYWYQQSLDQGLQFLIQYYNGEERAKGNILERFSAQQFPDLHSELNLSSLELGDSALYFCASSDYRGQGYGYTFGSGTRLTVV.

V gene TRBV10-3 combines with J gene TRBJ1-2, with 10 bases that match TRBD1. Germline V gene sequence: CDR1 ENHRY, CDR2 SYGVKD. Losses at the gene ends were 3 bases for V and 8 bases for J; bases not matched to a gene: 6. The CDR3 spans 14 residues. CDR3 DNA sequence: TGTGCCATCAGTGACCGGACAGGGGGAGAGGGCTACACCTTC. The encoded protein is CAISDRTGGEGYTF.

This rearrangement joins TRBV4-3 to TRBJ1-5; the D is unclear. The germline V and J ends were trimmed by 1 base and 0 bases, with 4 bases remaining between them. Per the germline V gene, CDR1 is LGHNA and CDR2 is YSLEER. The CDR3 runs 14 residues. The CDR3 DNA reads as TGCGCCAGCAGCCAAGCACATAGCAATCAGCCCCAGCATTTT. This codes for CASSQAHSNQPQHF.

In its sample, this clone was seen a few times. This rearrangement joins TRBV19 to TRBJ2-2; 10 nucleotides agree with TRBD2. Trimming took 3 bases from V and 7 from J; bases not matched to a gene: 5. Per the germline V gene, CDR1 is LNHDA and CDR2 is SQIVND (reference sequence). CDR3 length: 15 residues. This chain's CDR3 is CASSIVTSGHGELFF. In DNA form, the CDR3 reads TGTGCCAGTAGTATCGTGACTAGCGGGCACGGGGAGCTGTTTTTT.

This clone was seen once. The CDR3 is CASSPFGTALYGYTF. CDR3 DNA: TGTGCCAGCAGCCCATTCGGGACAGCTCTCTATGGCTACACCTTC. The V call is TRBV7-3, the J call TRBJ1-2; 7 bases fit TRBD1. J gave up 4 bases and V 5 bases, and 10 bases lay outside the gene matches. Germline V gives CDR1 SGHTA, CDR2 FQGTGA. The CDR3 runs to 15 residues.

Concerning this clone itself: Other DNA sequences in the same sample also yield this CDR3. The chain joins TRBV9 to TRBJ2-1; D call uncertain. Between the trimmed V and J ends, which lost 0 bases and 3 bases, there was a span of 10 bases. Germline CDR1 and CDR2: SGDLS and YYNGEE. The CDR3 runs to 15 residues. The CDR3 loop is CASSVGGGNYNEQFF. The CDR3 DNA reads as TGTGCCAGCAGCGTAGGAGGCGGTAACTACAATGAGCAGTTCTTC.

The V and J genes are TRBV7-8 and TRBJ1-4, with D unresolved. The CDR3 sequence is 13 residues long. V lost 1 base, J lost 8 bases, and 8 bases lay in between. Germline V CDR1 and CDR2: SGHVS, FQNEAQ. The CDR3 here is CASSLVAGEKLFF. CDR3 coding DNA: TGTGCCAGCAGCTTAGTTGCGGGGGAAAAACTGTTTTTT. The entire variable domain, with the rest obtained from reference TRBV7-8 and TRBJ1-4, is as follows: GAGVSQSPRYKVAKRGQDVALRCDPISGHVSLFWYQQALGQGPEFLTYFQNEAQLDKSGLPSDRFFAERPEGSVSTLKIQRTQQEDSAVYLCASSLVAGEKLFFGSGTQLSVL.

This chain uses TRBV5-1 with TRBJ1-1; D might be TRBD1 (5 bases). CDR3 length equals 14 residues. Trimming stripped 3 bases from V and 1 base from J, with 10 bases between. Germline CDR1 reads SGHRS; CDR2 reads YFSETQ. The CDR3 bases are TGCGCCAGCAGCTGGCAGGGAGGGAACACTGAAGCTTTCTTT. It is translated as CASSWQGGNTEAFF.

This clone was observed a handful of times. At one end, the junction sequence differs from germline, possibly due to a read error. V is TRBV7-7 and J is TRBJ1-4; 7 bases align to TRBD1. The CDR3 covers 15 residues. The germline CDR1 and CDR2 sequences are SSHAT and FNYEAQ (reference sequence). The CDR3 sequence is CASSPRQGWNEKLFF. CDR3 DNA sequence: TGTGCTAGCAGCCCGCGACAGGGCTGGAATGAAAAACTGTTTTTT.

The chain employs TRBV21-1 and TRBJ2-1; the table's TRBD2 call for D was not verified on the DNA. TRBV21-1 is classified as a pseudogene. This CDR3 is 17 amino acids long. The DNA of the CDR3 is TGTGCCAGCAGCAAAGGGCCACTAGCGGGAGATAAGATTGAGCAGTTCTTC. Translating it yields CASSKGPLAGDKIEQFF.

This chain connects TRBV18 to TRBJ1-1, with D possibly matching TRBD1 (6 bases). Germline V gene data show CDR1 as KGHSH and CDR2 as LQKENI. Trimming pared 2 bases from V and 1 base from J, leaving 14 bases between. The length of the CDR3 is 16 residues. CDR3 protein: CASSPLFLGGNTEAFF. The DNA for the CDR3 is TGTGCCAGCTCACCATTATTCTTAGGGGGGAACACTGAAGCTTTCTTT.

Worth noting for this clone: An end of the junction does not agree with germline; a read error may underlie this. J is TRBJ1-2 and V is TRBV7-2, with 8 positions matching TRBD1. The CDR3 covers 14 residues. Germline CDR1 is SGHTA and CDR2 is FQGNSA. CDR3 DNA: TGTGCCAGCAGCTTAGAGGACAGGGTAGAAGGCTACGCCTTC. Translated: CASSLEDRVEGYAF.

The rearrangement links TRBV30 to TRBJ2-7, with D uncertain. Germline CDR1 is GTSNPN and CDR2 is SVGIG (reference sequence). The CDR3 contains 11 residues. Trimming took 2 bases from V and 4 from J, leaving 6 bases between them. The CDR3 region is CAWSSLYEQYF. CDR3 bases: TGTGCCTGGAGTTCCCTATACGAGCAGTACTTC.

The sample holds one count of this clone. The chain has TRBV7-6 and TRBJ2-1; 11 nucleotides agree with TRBD2. Per the germline V gene, CDR1 is SGHVS and CDR2 is FNYEAQ. J gave up 8 bases and V 1 base, and 4 bases lay outside the gene matches. The CDR3 has 15 amino acids. The CDR3 sequence: CASSLGLAGIDEQFF. CDR3 bases: TGTGCCAGCAGCTTAGGACTAGCGGGAATCGATGAGCAGTTCTTC.

The chain employs TRBV5-1 and TRBJ1-2, with D unclear. This CDR3 is built from 14 residues. Per the germline V gene, CDR1 is SGHRS and CDR2 is YFSETQ. Between the trimmed V and J ends, which lost 0 bases and 4 bases, there was a span of 10 bases. The CDR3 coding sequence is TGCGCCAGCAGCTTGGTGCGGATGGCCTATGGCTACACCTTC. Protein product: CASSLVRMAYGYTF.

V is TRBV1 and J is TRBJ2-1; TRBD1 is taken as the D call from the table, unchecked against the DNA. TRBV1 is classified as a pseudogene. The CDR3 sequence is 16 residues long. CDR3 protein: CTSSQEGQGNDNEQFF. The CDR3 nucleotides read TGCACCAGCAGCCAAGAGGGACAGGGCAACGACAATGAGCAGTTCTTC.

The J gene is TRBJ2-3, the V gene TRBV6-4; weak D call: TRBD2 (6 bases). The V end was cut by 6 bases, the J end by 0 bases, with 13 bases between. Per germline, CDR1 MRHNA and CDR2 SNTAGT. The length of the CDR3 is 15 residues. The DNA of the CDR3 is TGTGCCAGCAGCCTAAGGGCGGGGAGCACAGATACGCAGTATTTT. Its translation is CASSLRAGSTDTQYF.

The rearrangement uses TRBV4-2 and TRBJ2-3; D unresolved. Germline V gene data show CDR1 as LGHNA and CDR2 as YNFKEQ. The CDR3 length is 15 residues. Trimming took off 0 bases at V and 4 bases at J, with 11 bases between the two ends. In nucleotides, the CDR3 is TGTGCCAGCAGCCAAGATCCGCGGTCCTCAGATACGCAGTATTTT. Translation gives CASSQDPRSSDTQYF.

The V and J genes are TRBV28 and TRBJ1-4; D not resolved. The CDR3 is 14 residues long. V gave up 2 bases and J gave up 8 bases, with 12 bases separating them. The germline V gene encodes CDR1 MDHEN and CDR2 SYDVKM. CDR3 sequence (DNA): TGTGCCAGCAGTTTAATGAGGGTGGACGAAAAACTGTTTTTT. Translated, it gives CASSLMRVDEKLFF.

The chain recombines TRBV9 with TRBJ1-1; unclear D gene. The CDR3 totals 15 residues. Between the trimmed V and J ends, which lost 7 bases and 5 bases, there was a span of 21 bases. Looked up from germline, CDR1 is SGDLS and CDR2 is YYNGEE. In DNA, the CDR3 is TGTGCCAGCTCCCGAGGGTCCTTTGGGGAAACTGAAGCTTTCTTT. This gives the protein CASSRGSFGETEAFF.

This chain connects TRBV5-6 to TRBJ2-7; a possible D gene is TRBD1 (6 bases). The V end was cut by 2 bases, the J end by 0 bases, with 9 bases between. The CDR3 totals 14 residues. Germline V CDR1 and CDR2: SGHDT, YYEEEE. CDR3 in DNA: TGTGCCAGCAGCTTCACAGGGAGCTCCTACGAGCAGTACTTC. Protein sequence: CASSFTGSSYEQYF.

This clone appeared once. This chain's CDR3 is CASSSGRSRTEAFF. CDR3 in DNA: TGCGCCAGCAGCTCTGGGAGGTCCCGCACTGAAGCTTTCTTT. The chain employs TRBV5-1 and TRBJ1-1; D not certain. The germline V gene has CDR1 SGHRS and CDR2 YFSETQ. This CDR3 region has 14 residues. With 3 bases removed from V and 4 bases from J, the gap between germline ends came to 13 bases.

V usage is TRBV12-5 and J usage is TRBJ2-3, with D hard to call. Trimming removed 3 bases at V and 2 bases at J, with 6 bases between. Germline CDR1 and CDR2: LGHNT and FRNRAP. The CDR3 extends over 13 amino acids. Here the CDR3 reads CASGFWHTDTQYF. The DNA for the CDR3 is TGTGCTAGTGGTTTTTGGCACACAGATACGCAGTATTTT.

This rearrangement joins TRBV2 to TRBJ1-6; TRBD1 is a possible D gene (6 bases). From germline, CDR1 is SNHLY and CDR2 FYNNEI. The CDR3 sequence is 17 residues long. V dropped 1 base and J dropped 7 bases, with 17 bases sitting between them. The CDR3 sequence: CASSEVRRGLGNSPLHF. The CDR3 region has the DNA TGTGCCAGCAGTGAAGTTCGCAGGGGTTTAGGGAATTCACCCCTCCACTTT.

A word on this clone: A junction end diverges from the germline sequence, so it may reflect a read error. The J gene is TRBJ2-7, the V gene TRBV11-2; D perhaps matches TRBD1 (6 bases). The CDR3 has 13 residues. CDR1 SGHAT and CDR2 FQNNGV come from the germline V gene. This CDR3 reads CASSLDGQTDSNF. The CDR3 DNA follows: TGTGCCAGCAGCTTAGACGGACAGACCGATTCTAACTTC.